This T cell receptor beta chain was observed in a study of beta chain features in type 1 diabetes. About the research overall: The examined sorted cells totaled over 85,000,000 across samples. General observations from the study: In every one of the four CD4+ subsets, TCRB CDR3s were moderately but significantly shorter in Type 1 diabetes patients. The similarity of naive, central memory and Treg TCRB repertoires appeared greater among patients than among healthy donors.

The study reverse transcribed the entire isolated RNA, so it sequenced expressed TCRB transcripts. Sequencing used immunoSEQ multiplex PCR; TCRdb keeps in-frame clones, though not all of them. The repertoire holds about 900,000 clones, with 15% to 20% as singletons. After removal of 7 bases from V and 0 bases from J, the junction contained 9 bases not matched to a gene. This CDR3 has 17 amino acids. The germline V gene encodes CDR1 MDHEN and CDR2 SYDVKM. This clone occurred a few times. Its antigen is currently unknown. V is TRBV28 and J is TRBJ2-6, with 7 bases fitting TRBD1. This receptor was taken from a woman younger than 30 in good health. The material sequenced was naive CD4+ T cells from blood. The CDR3 DNA reads as TGTGCCAGCAATAGGGGGCGCACCTTCTCTGGGGCCAACGTCCTGACTTTC. Its protein product is CASNRGRTFSGANVLTF.